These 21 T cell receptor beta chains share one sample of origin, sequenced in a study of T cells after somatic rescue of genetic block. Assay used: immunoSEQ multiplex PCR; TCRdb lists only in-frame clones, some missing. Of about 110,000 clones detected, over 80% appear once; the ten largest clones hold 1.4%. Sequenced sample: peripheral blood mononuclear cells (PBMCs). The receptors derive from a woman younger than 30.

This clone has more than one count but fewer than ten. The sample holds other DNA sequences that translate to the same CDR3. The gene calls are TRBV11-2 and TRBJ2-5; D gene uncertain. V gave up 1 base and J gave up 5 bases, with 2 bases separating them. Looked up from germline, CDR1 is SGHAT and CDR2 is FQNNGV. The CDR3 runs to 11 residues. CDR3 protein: CASSLGETQYF. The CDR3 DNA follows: TGTGCCAGCAGCTTAGGGGAGACCCAGTACTTC.

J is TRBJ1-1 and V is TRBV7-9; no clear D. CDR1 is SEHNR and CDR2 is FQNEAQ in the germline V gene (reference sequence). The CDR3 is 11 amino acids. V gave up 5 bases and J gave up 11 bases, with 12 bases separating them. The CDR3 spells CASSPPGKAFF. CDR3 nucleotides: TGTGCCAGCAGCCCACCGGGGAAGGCTTTCTTT.

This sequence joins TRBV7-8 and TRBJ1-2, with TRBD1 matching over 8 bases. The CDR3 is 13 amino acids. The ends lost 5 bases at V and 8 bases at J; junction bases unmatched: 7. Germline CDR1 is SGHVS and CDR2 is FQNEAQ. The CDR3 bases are TGTGCCAGCAGCCCCACGGACAGGGACGGCTACACCTTC. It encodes CASSPTDRDGYTF.

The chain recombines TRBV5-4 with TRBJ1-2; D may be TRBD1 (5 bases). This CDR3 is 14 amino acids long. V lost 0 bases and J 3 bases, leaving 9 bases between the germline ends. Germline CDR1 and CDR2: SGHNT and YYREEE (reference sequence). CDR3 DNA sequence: TGTGCCAGCAGCTTGGGTCAGGGCGACTATGGCTACACCTTC. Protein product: CASSLGQGDYGYTF.

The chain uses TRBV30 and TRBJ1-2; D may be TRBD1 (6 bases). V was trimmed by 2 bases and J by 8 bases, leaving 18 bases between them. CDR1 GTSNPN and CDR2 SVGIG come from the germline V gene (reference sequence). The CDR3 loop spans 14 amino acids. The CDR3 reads CAWSTGFRGGGYTF. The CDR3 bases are TGTGCCTGGAGTACGGGGTTCAGGGGCGGAGGCTACACCTTC.

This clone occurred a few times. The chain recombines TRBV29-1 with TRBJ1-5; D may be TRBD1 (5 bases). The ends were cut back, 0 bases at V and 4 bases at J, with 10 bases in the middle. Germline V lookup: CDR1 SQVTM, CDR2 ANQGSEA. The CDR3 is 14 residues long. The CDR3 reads CSVEEGGGNQPQHF. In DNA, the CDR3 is TGCAGCGTTGAAGAAGGTGGGGGGAATCAGCCCCAGCATTTT.

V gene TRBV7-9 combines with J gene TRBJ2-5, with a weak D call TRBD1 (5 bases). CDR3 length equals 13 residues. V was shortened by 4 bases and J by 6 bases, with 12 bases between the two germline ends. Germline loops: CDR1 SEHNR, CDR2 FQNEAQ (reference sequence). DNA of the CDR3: TGTGCCAGCAGCTCAGTGCAGGGAAAGACCCAGTACTTC. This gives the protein CASSSVQGKTQYF. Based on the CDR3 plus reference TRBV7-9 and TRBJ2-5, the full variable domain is DTGVSQNPRHKITKRGQNVTFRCDPISEHNRLYWYRQTLGQGPEFLTYFQNEAQLEKSRLLSDRFSAERPKGSFSTLEIQRTEQGDSAMYLCASSSVQGKTQYFGPGTRLLVL.

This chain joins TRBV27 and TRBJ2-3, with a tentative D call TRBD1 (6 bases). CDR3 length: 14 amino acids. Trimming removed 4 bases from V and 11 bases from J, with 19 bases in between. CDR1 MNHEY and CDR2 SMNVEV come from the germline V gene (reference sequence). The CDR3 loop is CASSSLIQGLEQYF. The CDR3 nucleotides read TGTGCCAGCAGTTCCCTCATACAGGGTTTGGAGCAGTATTTT.

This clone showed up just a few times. CDR3 loop: CASSPPTGNTEAFF. CDR3 nucleotides: TGTGCCAGCTCACCACCAACTGGAAACACTGAAGCTTTCTTT. J is TRBJ1-1 and V is TRBV18, with unresolved D. Germline V gives CDR1 KGHSH, CDR2 LQKENI. The CDR3 is 14 residues long. Trimming removed 0 bases from V and 2 bases from J, with 7 bases in between.

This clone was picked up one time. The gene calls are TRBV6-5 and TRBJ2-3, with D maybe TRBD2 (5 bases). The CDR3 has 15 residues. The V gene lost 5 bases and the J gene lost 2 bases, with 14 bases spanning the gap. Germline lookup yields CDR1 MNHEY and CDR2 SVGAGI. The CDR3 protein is CASSPRGADTDTQYF. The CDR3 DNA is TGTGCCAGCAGTCCCCGAGGAGCGGACACAGATACGCAGTATTTT.

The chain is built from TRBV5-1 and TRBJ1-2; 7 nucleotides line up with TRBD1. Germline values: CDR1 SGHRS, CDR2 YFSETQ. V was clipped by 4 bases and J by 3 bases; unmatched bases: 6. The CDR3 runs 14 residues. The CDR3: CASSQTGTDYGYTF. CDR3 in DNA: TGCGCCAGCAGCCAAACCGGGACAGACTATGGCTACACCTTC.

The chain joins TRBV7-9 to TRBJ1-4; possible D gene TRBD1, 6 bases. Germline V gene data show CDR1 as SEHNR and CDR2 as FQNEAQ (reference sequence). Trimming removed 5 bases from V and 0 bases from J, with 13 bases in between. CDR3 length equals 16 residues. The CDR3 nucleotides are TGTGCCAGCAGCCCCGGGGACACCACAACTAATGAAAAACTGTTTTTT. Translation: CASSPGDTTTNEKLFF.

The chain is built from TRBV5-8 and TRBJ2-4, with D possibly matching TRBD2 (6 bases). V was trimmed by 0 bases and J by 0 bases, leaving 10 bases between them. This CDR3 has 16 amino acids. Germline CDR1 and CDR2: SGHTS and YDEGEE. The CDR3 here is CASSLVGGLAKNIQYF. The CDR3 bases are TGTGCCAGCAGCTTGGTCGGGGGTCTAGCCAAAAACATTCAGTACTTC.

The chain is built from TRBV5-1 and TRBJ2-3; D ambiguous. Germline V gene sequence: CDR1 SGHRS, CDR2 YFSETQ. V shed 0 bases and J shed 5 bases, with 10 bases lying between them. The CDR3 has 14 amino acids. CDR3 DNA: TGCGCCAGCAGCTTGGGCGGTAATGGAGATACGCAGTATTTT. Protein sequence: CASSLGGNGDTQYF. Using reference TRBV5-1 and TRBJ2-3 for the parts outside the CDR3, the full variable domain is KAGVTQTPRYLIKTRGQQVTLSCSPISGHRSVSWYQQTPGQGLQFLFEYFSETQRNKGNFPGRFSGRQFSNSRSEMNVSTLELGDSALYLCASSLGGNGDTQYFGPGTRLTVL.

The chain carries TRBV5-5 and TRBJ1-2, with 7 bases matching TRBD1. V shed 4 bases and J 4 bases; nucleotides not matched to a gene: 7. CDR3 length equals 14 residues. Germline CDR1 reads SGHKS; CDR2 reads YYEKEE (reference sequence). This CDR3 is CASSRDSSRYGYTF. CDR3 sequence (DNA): TGTGCCAGCAGCCGGGACAGTTCCCGCTATGGCTACACCTTC.

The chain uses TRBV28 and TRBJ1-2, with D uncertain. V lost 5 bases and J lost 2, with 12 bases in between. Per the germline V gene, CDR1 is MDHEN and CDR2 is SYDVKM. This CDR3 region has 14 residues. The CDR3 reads CASSPRQTNYGYTF. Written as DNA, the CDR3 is TGTGCCAGCAGTCCGAGGCAAACGAACTATGGCTACACCTTC.

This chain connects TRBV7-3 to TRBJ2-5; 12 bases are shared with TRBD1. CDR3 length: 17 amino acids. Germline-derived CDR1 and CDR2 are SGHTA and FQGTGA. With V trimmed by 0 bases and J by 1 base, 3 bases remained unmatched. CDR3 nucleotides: TGTGCCAGCAGCTTAACGGGACAGGGGGCTCTCCAAGAGACCCAGTACTTC. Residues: CASSLTGQGALQETQYF.

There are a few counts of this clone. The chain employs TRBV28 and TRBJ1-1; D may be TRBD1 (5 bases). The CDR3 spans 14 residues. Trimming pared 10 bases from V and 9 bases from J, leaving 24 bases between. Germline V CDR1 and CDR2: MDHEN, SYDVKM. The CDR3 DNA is TGTGCCACTCAGTTTATTGCGACGGACAATAAAGCTTTCTTT. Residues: CATQFIATDNKAFF.

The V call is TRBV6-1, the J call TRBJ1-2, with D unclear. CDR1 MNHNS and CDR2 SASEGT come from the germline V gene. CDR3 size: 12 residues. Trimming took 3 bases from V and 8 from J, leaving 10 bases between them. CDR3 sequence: CASSEVGFGYTF. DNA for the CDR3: TGTGCCAGCAGTGAGGTAGGGTTCGGCTACACCTTC.

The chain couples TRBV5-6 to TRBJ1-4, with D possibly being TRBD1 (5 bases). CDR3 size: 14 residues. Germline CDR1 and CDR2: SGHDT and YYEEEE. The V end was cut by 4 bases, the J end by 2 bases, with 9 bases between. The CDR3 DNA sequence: TGTGCCAGCAGCCCCGGGGCTACTAATGAAAAACTGTTTTTT. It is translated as CASSPGATNEKLFF.

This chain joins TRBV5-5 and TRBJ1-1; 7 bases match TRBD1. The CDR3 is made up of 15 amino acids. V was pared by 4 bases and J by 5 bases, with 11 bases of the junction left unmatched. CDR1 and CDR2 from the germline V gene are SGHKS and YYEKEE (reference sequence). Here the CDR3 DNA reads TGTGCCAGCAGCGCCCATGACAGGGATGGAACTGAAGCTTTCTTT. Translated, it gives CASSAHDRDGTEAFF.